Many counts were recorded for the clone carrying this T cell receptor (beta chain). Its target is not known. Ophthalmopathy patients had Clinical Activity Score at least 3, NOSPECS grade at least 4, duration under 3 months. Thyroid ultrasound and orbital computed tomography, with clinical symptoms and serum thyroxine and TRAb, informed diagnoses. J was trimmed by 6 bases and V by 10 bases; bases with no gene match: 10. This CDR3 has 14 residues. The sample comes from a study of T cells in Graves' hyperthyroidism and ophthalmopathy. Study at large: Upon initial diagnosis and before any treatment, peripheral blood was collected.

Findings and limits, study-wide: Clonotypes that were expanded in thyroid above 0.001 mostly appeared in blood too.

Using RNA transcripts as the source, TCR beta CDR3 regions were amplified. HTBI primers were the set used in a first-round RT-PCR of the TCR CDR3. TCRdb re-called the multiplex PCR reads with MiXCR, one entry per CDR3 protein. The data show around 600,000 distinct CDR3 sequences, with roughly 15% seen just once and under 15% held by the top ten. This clonotype originated in a woman between 50 and 59 years old with Graves' ophthalmopathy. The chain uses TRBV12-3 or TRBV12-4 and TRBJ2-7; 12 bases fit TRBD1. The sequenced sample was blood. The CDR3 nucleotides read TGTGCCACCCAGGCGGGACAGGGGGCTGGCGAGCAGTACTTC. This codes for CATQAGQGAGEQYF.